The 9 T cell receptor beta chains below all came from one sample that was sequenced in a study of T cell responses to AZD1222 COVID-19 vaccine. Sequenced by immunoSEQ multiplex PCR; TCRdb stores in-frame clones only, minus some. The sample lists roughly 66,000 clones, about 88% occurring once. The specimen was peripheral blood, collected 28 days after the second dose of the MenACWY control vaccine. The receptor set was obtained from an adult who received the MenACWY meningococcal vaccine as a control.

This chain links TRBV7-6 with TRBJ2-7; 10 bases line up with TRBD2. This CDR3 is 15 amino acids long. V dropped 1 base and J dropped 4; count of bases not matched to a gene: 4. Per germline, CDR1 SGHVS and CDR2 FNYEAQ. The CDR3 region is CASSLGSGGQYEQYF. CDR3 nucleotide sequence: TGTGCCAGCAGCTTAGGTAGCGGGGGGCAGTACGAGCAGTACTTC.

This rearrangement joins TRBV5-1 to TRBJ1-3; D is ambiguous. The germline V gene has CDR1 SGHRS and CDR2 YFSETQ. Trimming took 4 bases from V and 9 from J, leaving 14 bases between them. The CDR3 loop spans 13 amino acids. The CDR3 loop is CASSQLDQGTIYF. CDR3 DNA sequence: TGCGCCAGCAGCCAGTTAGATCAAGGCACCATATATTTT.

The V and J genes are TRBV6-1 and TRBJ2-1; D is tentatively TRBD1 or TRBD2 (6 bases each). V was clipped by 1 base and J by 1 base, with 11 bases between them. Per germline, CDR1 MNHNS and CDR2 SASEGT. This CDR3 is built from 16 residues. The CDR3, as DNA: TGTGCCAGCAGTGAAGATCGGGGGCGGTCCTACAATGAGCAGTTCTTC. This translates into CASSEDRGRSYNEQFF.

The chain's CDR3 is CASSQDGIGTYEQYF. The DNA for the CDR3 is TGTGCCAGCAGCCAAGACGGAATCGGGACCTACGAGCAGTACTTC. The rearrangement joins TRBV4-2 to TRBJ2-7; D is possibly TRBD2 (5 bases). This CDR3 is built from 15 residues. CDR1 is LGHNA, CDR2 YNFKEQ, per germline. Between the trimmed V and J ends, which lost 0 bases and 2 bases, there was a span of 11 bases.

The chain couples TRBV27 to TRBJ2-7, with D possibly matching TRBD1 (5 bases). Trimming stripped 5 bases from V and 6 bases from J, with 11 bases between. The CDR3 consists of 12 residues. CDR1 and CDR2 from the germline V gene are MNHEY and SMNVEV (reference sequence). In DNA, the CDR3 is TGTGCCAGCAGTCCCCAGGGTTTCGAGCAGTACTTC. This gives the protein CASSPQGFEQYF.

The V and J genes are TRBV18 and TRBJ2-2; no clear D. The V end was cut by 0 bases, the J end by 6 bases, with 8 bases between. CDR1 and CDR2 from the germline V gene are KGHSH and LQKENI. The CDR3 has 14 residues. The CDR3 DNA reads TGTGCCAGCTCACCACCTGGTTGGCCCGGGGAGCTGTTTTTT. Amino acid sequence: CASSPPGWPGELFF.

Only one count was recorded for this clone. This chain uses TRBV5-1 with TRBJ1-3, with D uncertain. The V gene's germline CDR1 is SGHRS and CDR2 YFSETQ. The ends were cut back, 0 bases at V and 0 bases at J, with 10 bases in the middle. This CDR3 has 16 residues. CDR3 protein: CASSLVGFSSGNTIYF. The CDR3, as DNA: TGCGCCAGCAGCTTGGTTGGGTTCAGCTCTGGAAACACCATATATTTT.

The chain combines TRBV24-1 with TRBJ2-1; perhaps D is TRBD1 or TRBD2 (5 bases each). The germline gives CDR1 KGHDR, CDR2 SFDVKD. V lost 3 bases and J lost 0, with 11 bases in between. The CDR3 contains 16 residues. This CDR3 reads CATSDASGSSYNEQFF. As DNA, the CDR3 is TGTGCCACCAGTGATGCTTCAGGGAGCTCCTACAATGAGCAGTTCTTC.

This clone showed up just once. This sequence joins TRBV3-1 (or the pseudogene TRBV3-2) and TRBJ2-1; 12 bases map to TRBD2. The J segment lost 10 bases and the V segment lost 2 bases, leaving 15 bases of the junction unmatched. Germline assignment: CDR1 LGHDT and CDR2 YNNKEL (reference sequence). This CDR3 is built from 18 residues. CDR3 protein: CASSQRRTSGELREEQFF. In nucleotides, the CDR3 is TGTGCCAGCAGCCAAAGACGGACTAGCGGGGAACTGCGGGAGGAGCAGTTCTTC.